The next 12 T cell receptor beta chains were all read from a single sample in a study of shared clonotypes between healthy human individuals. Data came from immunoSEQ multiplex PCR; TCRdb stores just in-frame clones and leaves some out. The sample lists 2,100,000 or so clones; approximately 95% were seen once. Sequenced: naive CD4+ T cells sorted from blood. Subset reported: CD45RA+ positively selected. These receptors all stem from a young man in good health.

CDR3 amino acids: CASSPYGTGSNSPLHF. The DNA for the CDR3 is TGCGCCAGCAGCCCTTACGGCACAGGGAGTAATTCACCCCTCCACTTT. The rearrangement joins TRBV4-1 to TRBJ1-6; D is possibly TRBD1 (6 bases). In germline, CDR1 is MGHRA, CDR2 YSYEKL. Deletions cut 4 bases from V and 6 bases from J, with 16 bases between. This CDR3 is built from 16 residues.

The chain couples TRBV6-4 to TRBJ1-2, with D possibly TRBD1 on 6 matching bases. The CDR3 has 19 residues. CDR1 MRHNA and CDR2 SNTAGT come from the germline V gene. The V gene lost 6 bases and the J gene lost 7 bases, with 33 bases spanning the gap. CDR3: CASSPPTAHLDSVTSGYTF. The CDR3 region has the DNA TGTGCCAGCAGCCCCCCCACCGCTCACCTGGACAGCGTCACTAGTGGCTACACCTTC.

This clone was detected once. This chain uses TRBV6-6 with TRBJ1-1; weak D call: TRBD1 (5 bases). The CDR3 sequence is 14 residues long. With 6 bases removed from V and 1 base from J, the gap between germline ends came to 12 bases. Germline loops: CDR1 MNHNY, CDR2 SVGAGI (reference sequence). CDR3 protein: CASRPGTGNTEAFF. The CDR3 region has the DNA TGTGCCAGCAGGCCCGGGACGGGGAACACTGAAGCTTTCTTT.

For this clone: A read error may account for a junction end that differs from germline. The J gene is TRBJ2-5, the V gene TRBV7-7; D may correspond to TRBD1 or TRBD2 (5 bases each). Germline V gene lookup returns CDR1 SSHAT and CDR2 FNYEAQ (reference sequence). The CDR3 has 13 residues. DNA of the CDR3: TGTGCTAGCAGTCTCGGGGCCCAAGAGACCCAGTACTTC. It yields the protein CASSLGAQETQYF.

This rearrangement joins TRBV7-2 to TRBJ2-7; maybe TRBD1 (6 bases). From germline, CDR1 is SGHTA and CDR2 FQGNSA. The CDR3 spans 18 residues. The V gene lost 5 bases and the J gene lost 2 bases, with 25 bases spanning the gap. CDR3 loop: CASSLRRMTGQTTYEQYF. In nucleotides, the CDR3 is TGTGCCAGCAGCCTTAGACGAATGACAGGACAGACGACCTACGAGCAGTACTTC.

The DNA of the CDR3 is TGTGCCAGCTTGATCTCTCTGAGTTCCGAGCAGTACTTC. Translating it yields CASLISLSSEQYF. The chain recombines TRBV6-1 with TRBJ2-7; D is uncertain. There are 13 residues in the CDR3. The V and J ends lost 8 bases and 6 bases respectively, with 17 bases between them. The germline V gene encodes CDR1 MNHNS and CDR2 SASEGT.

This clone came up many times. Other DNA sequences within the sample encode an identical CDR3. CDR3 DNA sequence: TGCGCCAGCAGCTTGGCCCAAGAGACCCAGTACTTC. Amino acids: CASSLAQETQYF. This chain joins TRBV5-1 and TRBJ2-5; no clear D gene. CDR1 is SGHRS, CDR2 YFSETQ, per germline. Trimming left V 0 bases short and J 1 base short, with 1 base between. The CDR3 covers 12 residues.

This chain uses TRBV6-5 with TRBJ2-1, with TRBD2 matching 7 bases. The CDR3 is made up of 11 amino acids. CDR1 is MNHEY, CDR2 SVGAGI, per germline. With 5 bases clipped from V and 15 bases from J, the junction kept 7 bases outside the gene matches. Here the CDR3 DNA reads TGTGCCAGCAGTCCTGGGGGGGTCCGGTTCTTC. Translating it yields CASSPGGVRFF.

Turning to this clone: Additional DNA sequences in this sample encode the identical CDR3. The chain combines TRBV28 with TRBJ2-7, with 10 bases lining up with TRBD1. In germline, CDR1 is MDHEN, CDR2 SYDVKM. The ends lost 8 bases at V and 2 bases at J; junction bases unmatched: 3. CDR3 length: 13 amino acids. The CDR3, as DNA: TGTGCCAGCGGCGGACAGGGGGCCTACGAGCAGTACTTC. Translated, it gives CASGGQGAYEQYF.

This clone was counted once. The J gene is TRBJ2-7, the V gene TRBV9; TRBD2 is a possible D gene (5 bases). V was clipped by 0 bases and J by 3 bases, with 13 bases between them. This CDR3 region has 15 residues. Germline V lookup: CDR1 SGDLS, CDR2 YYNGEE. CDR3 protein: CASSVEPGVGYEQYF. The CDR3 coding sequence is TGTGCCAGCAGCGTAGAGCCCGGGGTAGGCTACGAGCAGTACTTC.

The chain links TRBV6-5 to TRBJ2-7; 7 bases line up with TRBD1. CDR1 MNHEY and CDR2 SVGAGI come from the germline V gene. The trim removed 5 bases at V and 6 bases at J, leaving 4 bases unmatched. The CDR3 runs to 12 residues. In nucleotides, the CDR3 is TGTGCCAGCAGTATAGACAGGGTCGAGCAGTACTTC. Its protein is CASSIDRVEQYF.

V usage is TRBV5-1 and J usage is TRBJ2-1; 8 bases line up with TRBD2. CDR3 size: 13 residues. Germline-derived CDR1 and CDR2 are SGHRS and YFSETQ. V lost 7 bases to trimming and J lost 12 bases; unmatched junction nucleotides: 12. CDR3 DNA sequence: TGCGCCAGCCGGGCTGGGCTAGCGGGTTCGCAGTTCTTC. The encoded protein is CASRAGLAGSQFF. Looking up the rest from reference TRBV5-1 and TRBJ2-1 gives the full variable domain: KAGVTQTPRYLIKTRGQQVTLSCSPISGHRSVSWYQQTPGQGLQFLFEYFSETQRNKGNFPGRFSGRQFSNSRSEMNVSTLELGDSALYLCASRAGLAGSQFFGPGTRLTVL.